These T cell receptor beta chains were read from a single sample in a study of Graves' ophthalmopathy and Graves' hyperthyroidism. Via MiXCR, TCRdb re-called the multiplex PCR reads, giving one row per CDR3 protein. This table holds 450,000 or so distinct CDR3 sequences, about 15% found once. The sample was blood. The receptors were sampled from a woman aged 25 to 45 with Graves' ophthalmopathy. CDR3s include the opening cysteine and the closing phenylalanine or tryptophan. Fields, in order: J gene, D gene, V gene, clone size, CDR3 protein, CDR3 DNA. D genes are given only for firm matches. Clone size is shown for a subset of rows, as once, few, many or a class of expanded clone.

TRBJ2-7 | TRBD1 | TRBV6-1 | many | CASRTGTGGRNEQYF | TGTGCCAGCAGAACTGGGACAGGGGGAAGAAACGAGCAGTACTTC
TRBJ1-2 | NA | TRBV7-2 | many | CASSLGTDGYTF | TGTGCCAGCAGCTTAGGAACAGACGGCTACACCTTC
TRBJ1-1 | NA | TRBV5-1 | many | CASSFVGGVTEAFF | TGCGCCAGCAGCTTCGTGGGGGGAGTAACTGAAGCTTTCTTT
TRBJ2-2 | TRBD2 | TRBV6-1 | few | CASSGREGDTGELFF | TGTGCCAGCAGCGGGCGGGAGGGAGACACCGGGGAGCTGTTTTTT
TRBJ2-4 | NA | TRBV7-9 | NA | CASSPGTLGKCF | TGTGCCAGCAGCCCCGGGACCTTAGGGAAGTGCTTC
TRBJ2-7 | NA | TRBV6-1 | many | CASSVEQGGNEQYF | TGTGCCAGCAGTGTGGAGCAGGGTGGAAACGAGCAGTACTTC
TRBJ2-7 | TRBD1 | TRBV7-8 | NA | CASSPRTGADYEQYF | TGTGCCAGCAGCCCCCGAACAGGGGCCGACTACGAGCAGTACTTC
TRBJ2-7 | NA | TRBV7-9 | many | CASSLEDYPYEQYF | TGTGCCAGCAGCTTAGAAGACTACCCCTACGAGCAGTACTTC
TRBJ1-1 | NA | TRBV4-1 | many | CASREGGGTEAFF | TGCGCCAGCAGAGAGGGGGGAGGAACTGAAGCTTTCTTT
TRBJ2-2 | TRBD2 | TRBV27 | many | CASSRRGVGELFF | TGTGCCAGCTCACGGCGGGGGGTCGGGGAGCTGTTTTTT
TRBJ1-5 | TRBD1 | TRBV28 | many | CASSSSNRGNMHF | TGTGCCAGCAGTTCCTCTAACAGGGGGAATATGCATTTT
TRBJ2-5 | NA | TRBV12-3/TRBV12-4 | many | CAGSFSGRIKQETQYF | TGTGCCGGCAGTTTTTCTGGCCGGATAAAACAAGAGACCCAGTACTTC
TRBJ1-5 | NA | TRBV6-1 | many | CASSEAVGGPASNQPQHF | TGTGCCAGCAGTGAAGCTGTTGGGGGGCCGGCGAGCAATCAGCCCCAGCATTTT
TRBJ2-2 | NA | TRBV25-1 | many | CASQGHKDTGELFF | TGTGCCAGCCAGGGTCACAAAGACACCGGGGAGCTGTTTTTT
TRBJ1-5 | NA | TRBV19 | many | CASCRGGLGNQPQHF | TGTGCCAGTTGCCGAGGTGGGTTAGGCAATCAGCCCCAGCATTTT
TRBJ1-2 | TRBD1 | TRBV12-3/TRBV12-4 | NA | CASRTYGTASYGYSF | TGTGCCAGCAGAACCTACGGGACAGCGTCCTATGGCTACTCCTTC
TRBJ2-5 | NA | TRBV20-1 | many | CSARAGGTGETQYF | TGCAGTGCTAGAGCTGGGGGTACAGGAGAGACCCAGTACTTC
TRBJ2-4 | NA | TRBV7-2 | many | CASSYLPPGHGKNIQYF | TGTGCCAGCAGCTATCTCCCTCCGGGACACGGCAAAAACATTCAGTACTTC
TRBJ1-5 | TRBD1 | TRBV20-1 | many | CSASRDRANQPQHF | TGCAGTGCTAGCCGGGACAGGGCCAATCAGCCCCAGCATTTT
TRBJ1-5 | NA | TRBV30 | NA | CAWSSGTLKSNQPQHF | TGTGCCTGGAGTTCCGGGACCCTAAAAAGCAATCAGCCCCAGCATTTT
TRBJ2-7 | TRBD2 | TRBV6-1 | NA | CASGETGTSGADEQYF | TGTGCCAGCGGTGAAACCGGGACTAGCGGGGCCGACGAGCAGTACTTC